This is a list of T cell receptor beta chains from one sample in a study of CD8+CD57+ T cells in acquired aplastic anemia. From the reads, TCRdb called clonotypes with MiXCR, one entry per CDR3 protein. The data hold over 150,000 distinct CDR3 sequences, with approximately 52% observed a single time. The sequenced sample was sorted CD4+, CD8+, or CD8+CD57+ T cells (not recorded which) from PBMCs. All receptors derive from a human donor in good health, serving as a control. Each CDR3 is given with its conserved first and last residue. D genes are given only for firm matches. Size values are once, few and many counts, or a class for expanded clones, and some rows have none.

d_call,clone_size,j_call,v_call,cdr3_aa,cdr3_nt
NA,NA,TRBJ2-7,TRBV9,CASSVNGGREQYF,TGTGCCAGCAGCGTAAATGGGGGTCGCGAGCAGTACTTC
NA,NA,TRBJ1-2,TRBV6-5,CASSFGGQELGSYGYTF,TGTGCCAGCAGTTTTGGGGGGCAGGAGCTCGGGTCCTATGGCTACACCTTC
NA,NA,TRBJ2-7,TRBV7-9,CASSLDIGKSSYEQYF,TGTGCCAGCAGCTTAGATATAGGTAAGAGCTCCTACGAGCAGTACTTC
NA,NA,TRBJ2-7,TRBV5-6,CASSPYRDLYEQYF,TGTGCCAGCAGCCCTTACAGGGATCTCTACGAGCAGTACTTC
NA,many,TRBJ1-2,TRBV12-3/TRBV12-4,CASSLRIYGYTF,TGTGCCAGCAGTCTACGGATCTATGGCTACACCTTC
NA,many,TRBJ2-1,TRBV11-2,CASSQQGVEQFF,TGTGCCAGCAGCCAACAGGGAGTTGAGCAGTTCTTC
NA,many,TRBJ2-7,TRBV20-1,CSARGRYEQYF,TGCAGTGCTAGAGGGCGCTACGAGCAGTACTTC
NA,NA,TRBJ1-5,TRBV6-6,CASRLQGQGNQPQHF,TGTGCCAGCAGATTACAGGGCCAAGGCAATCAGCCCCAGCATTTT
NA,once,TRBJ2-5,TRBV12-5,CASGLGEETQYF,TGTGCTAGTGGTTTGGGCGAGGAGACCCAGTACTTC
NA,NA,TRBJ2-1,TRBV5-1,CASRVGGSYNEQFF,TGCGCCAGCAGGGTGGGAGGCTCCTACAATGAGCAGTTCTTC
NA,many,TRBJ1-5,TRBV3-1,CASSPAGSQPQHF,TGTGCCAGCAGCCCAGCGGGGAGTCAGCCCCAGCATTTT
TRBD1,NA,TRBJ2-7,TRBV5-1,CASSFGGQGSYEQYF,TGCGCCAGCAGCTTCGGGGGACAGGGCTCCTACGAGCAGTACTTC
NA,many,TRBJ2-7,TRBV4-1,CASSPSLYRTPYEQYF,TGCGCCAGCAGCCCAAGCCTCTACAGAACTCCCTACGAGCAGTACTTC
NA,NA,TRBJ1-5,TRBV10-3,CAISELKAGIASNQSQHF,TGTGCCATCAGCGAGTTGAAGGCTGGGATCGCTAGCAATCAGTCCCAGCATTTT
TRBD2,many,TRBJ2-5,TRBV7-7,CASSIGTSGGETQYF,TGTGCTAGCAGCATCGGGACTAGCGGGGGGGAGACCCAGTACTTC
NA,NA,TRBJ1-6,TRBV19,CASSIQGISPLHF,TGTGCCAGTAGTATACAGGGGATTTCACCCCTCCACTTT
NA,NA,TRBJ2-3,TRBV11-2,CASSPKDSWDTQYF,TGTGCCAGCAGCCCCAAGGACAGTTGGGATACGCAGTATTTT
NA,NA,TRBJ1-6,TRBV18,CASSRQETYNSPLHF,TGTGCCAGCTCACGACAGGAGACCTATAATTCACCCCTCCACTTT
NA,NA,TRBJ2-5,TRBV29-1,CSVGGHLQETQYF,TGCAGCGTCGGAGGACACCTCCAAGAGACCCAGTACTTC
TRBD2,NA,TRBJ2-1,TRBV12-3/TRBV12-4,CASSLARGGGMGTDTQFF,TGTGCCAGCAGTTTAGCGCGGGGCGGGGGGATGGGCACAGATACGCAGTTCTTC
NA,many,TRBJ1-2,TRBV28,CASSTTVRGYGYTF,TGTGCCAGCAGCACTACCGTGCGTGGCTATGGCTACACCTTC
NA,NA,TRBJ1-5,TRBV19,CASSIGGSSQPQHF,TGTGCCAGTAGTATAGGAGGGTCTAGTCAGCCCCAGCATTTT
NA,many,TRBJ2-2,TRBV11-2,CASSLGAVTGELFF,TGTGCCAGCAGCTTAGGGGCTGTCACCGGGGAGCTGTTTTTT
TRBD1,NA,TRBJ1-3,TRBV7-2,CASSGSGGGGNTIYF,TGTGCCAGCAGCGGGTCAGGGGGAGGTGGAAACACCATATATTTT
TRBD2,few,TRBJ2-5,TRBV19,CASSILAGAKETQYF,TGTGCCAGTAGTATCCTAGCGGGGGCTAAAGAGACCCAGTACTTC
TRBD1,many,TRBJ2-7,TRBV24-1,CATSDSTGEGYEQYF,TGTGCCACCAGTGATTCGACAGGGGAAGGCTACGAGCAGTACTTC
TRBD1,many,TRBJ2-7,TRBV5-4,CASSSTGQGGSYEQYF,TGTGCCAGCAGCAGTACGGGACAGGGAGGAAGCTACGAGCAGTACTTC
NA,many,TRBJ2-7,TRBV25-1,CASKGQGRFEQYF,TGTGCCAGCAAGGGGCAGGGGCGTTTCGAGCAGTACTTC